The TCR beta chain under discussion was sequenced for a study of shared clonotypes between healthy human individuals. On the study more broadly: Three plates were used per donor for CD4 naive, three for CD4 memory, two for CD8 naive and one for CD8 memory.

As to this clone: Antigen: not known.

Study conclusions and caveats: It was observed that 5% to 6.5% of naive CD4 clonotypes were shared across several donors.

The authors divided CD4+ cells into CD45RA+ naive and CD45RA-negative memory subsets. Assay used: immunoSEQ multiplex PCR; TCRdb lists only in-frame clones, some missing. The sample lists 170,000 or so clones, 65% to 80% occurring once. Material: memory CD4+ T cells sorted from blood. Specified subset: CD45RA-negative fraction. The clonotype originates from a man aged 25 to 40 in good health.

The CDR3 sequence: CASSLLAGPTGELFF. The CDR3 coding sequence is TGTGCCAGCAGTTTATTGGCGGGACCCACCGGGGAGCTGTTTTTT. The chain recombines TRBV27 with TRBJ2-2; D might be TRBD2 (6 bases). CDR1 is MNHEY and CDR2 is SMNVEV in the germline V gene (reference sequence). The ends were cut back, 1 base at V and 4 bases at J, with 10 bases in the middle. The CDR3 runs 15 residues.